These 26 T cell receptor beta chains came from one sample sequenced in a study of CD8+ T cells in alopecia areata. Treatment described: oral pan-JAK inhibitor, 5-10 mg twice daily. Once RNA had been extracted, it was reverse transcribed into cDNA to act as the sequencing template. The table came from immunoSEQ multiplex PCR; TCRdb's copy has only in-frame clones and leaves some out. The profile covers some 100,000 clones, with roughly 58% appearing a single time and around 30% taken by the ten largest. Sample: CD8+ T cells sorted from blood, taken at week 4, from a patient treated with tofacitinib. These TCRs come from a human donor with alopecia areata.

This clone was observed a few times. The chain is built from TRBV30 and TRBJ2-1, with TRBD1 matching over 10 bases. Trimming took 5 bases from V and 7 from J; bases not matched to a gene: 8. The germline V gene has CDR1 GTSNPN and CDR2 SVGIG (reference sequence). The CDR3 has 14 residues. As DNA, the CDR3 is TGTGCCTGGTCTACCGGGACAGGGGTGAATGAGCAGTTCTTC. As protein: CAWSTGTGVNEQFF.

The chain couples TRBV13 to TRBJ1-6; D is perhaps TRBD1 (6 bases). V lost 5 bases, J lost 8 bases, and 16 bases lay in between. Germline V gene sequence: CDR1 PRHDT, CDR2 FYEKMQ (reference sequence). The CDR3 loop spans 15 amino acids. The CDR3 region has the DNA TGTGCCAGCAGCCTGCGCCAGGGGATGGATTCACCCCTCCACTTT. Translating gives CASSLRQGMDSPLHF.

The CDR3 spells CASGGAGRGQYF. The DNA for the CDR3 is TGTGCCAGCGGGGGGGCCGGACGGGGTCAGTACTTC. V gene TRBV2 combines with J gene TRBJ2-4; D is possibly TRBD2 (7 bases). CDR1 is SNHLY, CDR2 FYNNEI, per germline. Trimming shortened V by 8 bases and J by 12 bases, and 17 bases separated the two germline ends. The CDR3 totals 12 residues.

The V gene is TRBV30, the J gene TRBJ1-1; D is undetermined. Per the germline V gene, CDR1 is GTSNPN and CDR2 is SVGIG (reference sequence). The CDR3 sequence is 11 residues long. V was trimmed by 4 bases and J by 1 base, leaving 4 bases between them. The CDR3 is CAWNENTEAFF. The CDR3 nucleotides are TGTGCCTGGAACGAGAACACTGAAGCTTTCTTT.

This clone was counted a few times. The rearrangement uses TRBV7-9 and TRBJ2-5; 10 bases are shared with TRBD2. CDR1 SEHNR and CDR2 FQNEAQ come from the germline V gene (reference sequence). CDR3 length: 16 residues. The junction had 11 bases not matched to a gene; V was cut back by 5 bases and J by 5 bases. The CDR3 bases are TGTGCCAGCAGCGAGATACAGCGGGGGGGCCAGGAGACCCAGTACTTC. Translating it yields CASSEIQRGGQETQYF. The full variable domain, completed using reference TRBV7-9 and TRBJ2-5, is DTGVSQNPRHKITKRGQNVTFRCDPISEHNRLYWYRQTLGQGPEFLTYFQNEAQLEKSRLLSDRFSAERPKGSFSTLEIQRTEQGDSAMYLCASSEIQRGGQETQYFGPGTRLLVL.

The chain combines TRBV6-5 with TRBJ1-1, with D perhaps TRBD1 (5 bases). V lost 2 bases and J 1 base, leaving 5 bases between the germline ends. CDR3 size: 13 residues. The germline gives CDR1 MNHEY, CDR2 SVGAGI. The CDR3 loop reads CASSYQGNTEAFF. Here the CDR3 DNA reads TGTGCCAGCAGTTACCAGGGGAACACTGAAGCTTTCTTT.

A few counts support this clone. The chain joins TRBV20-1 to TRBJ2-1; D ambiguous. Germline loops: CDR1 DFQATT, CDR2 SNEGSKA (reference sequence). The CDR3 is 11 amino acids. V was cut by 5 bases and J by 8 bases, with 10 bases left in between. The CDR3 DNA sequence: TGCAGTGCTCCTAGAGACTATGAGCAGTTCTTC. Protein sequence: CSAPRDYEQFF.

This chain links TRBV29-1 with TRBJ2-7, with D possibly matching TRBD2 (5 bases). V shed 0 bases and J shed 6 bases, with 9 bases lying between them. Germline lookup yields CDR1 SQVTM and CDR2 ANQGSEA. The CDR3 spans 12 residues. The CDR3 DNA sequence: TGCAGCGTTGAAGACGAGGGTCCCGAGCAGTACTTC. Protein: CSVEDEGPEQYF.

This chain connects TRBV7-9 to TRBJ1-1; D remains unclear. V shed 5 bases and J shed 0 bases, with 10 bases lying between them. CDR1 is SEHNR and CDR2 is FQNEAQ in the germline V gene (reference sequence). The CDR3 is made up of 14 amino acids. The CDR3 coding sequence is TGTGCCAGCAGCCTACCCCGCTTGAACACTGAAGCTTTCTTT. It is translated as CASSLPRLNTEAFF.

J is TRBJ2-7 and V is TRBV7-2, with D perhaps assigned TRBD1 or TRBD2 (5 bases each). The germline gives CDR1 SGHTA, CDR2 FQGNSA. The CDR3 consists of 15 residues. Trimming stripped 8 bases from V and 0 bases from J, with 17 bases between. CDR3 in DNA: TGTGCCAGCGCCCCGGCAGGGACGGACTCCTACGAGCAGTACTTC. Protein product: CASAPAGTDSYEQYF.

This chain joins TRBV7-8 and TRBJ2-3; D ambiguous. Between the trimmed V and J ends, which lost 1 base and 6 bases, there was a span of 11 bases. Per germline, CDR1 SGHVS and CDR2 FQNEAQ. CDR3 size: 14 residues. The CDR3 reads CASSLVSGSDTQYF. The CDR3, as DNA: TGTGCCAGCAGCTTAGTCTCGGGTTCCGATACGCAGTATTTT.

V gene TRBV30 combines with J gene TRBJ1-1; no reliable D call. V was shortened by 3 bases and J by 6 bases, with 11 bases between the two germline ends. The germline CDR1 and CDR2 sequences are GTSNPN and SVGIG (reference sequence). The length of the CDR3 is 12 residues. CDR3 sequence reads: CAWSPSGPEAFF. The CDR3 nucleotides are TGTGCCTGGAGCCCGTCGGGCCCTGAAGCTTTCTTT.

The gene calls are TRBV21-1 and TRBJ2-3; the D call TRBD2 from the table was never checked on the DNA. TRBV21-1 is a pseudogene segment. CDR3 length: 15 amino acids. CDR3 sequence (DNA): TGTGCCAGCAGCAAAGTGGGCGGGGACACAGATACGCAGTATTTT. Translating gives CASSKVGGDTDTQYF.

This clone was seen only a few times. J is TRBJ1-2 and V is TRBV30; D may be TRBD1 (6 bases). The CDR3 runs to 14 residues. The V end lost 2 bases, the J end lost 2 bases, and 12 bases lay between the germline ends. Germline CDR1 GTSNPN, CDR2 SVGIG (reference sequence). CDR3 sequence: CAWSKGDGNYGYTF. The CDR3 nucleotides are TGTGCCTGGAGTAAGGGGGACGGGAACTATGGCTACACCTTC. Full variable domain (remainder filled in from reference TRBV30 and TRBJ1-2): SQTIHQWPATLVQPVGSPLSLECTVEGTSNPNLYWYRQAAGRGLQLLFYSVGIGQISSEVPQNLSASRPQDRQFILSSKKLLLSDSGFYLCAWSKGDGNYGYTFGSGTRLTVV.

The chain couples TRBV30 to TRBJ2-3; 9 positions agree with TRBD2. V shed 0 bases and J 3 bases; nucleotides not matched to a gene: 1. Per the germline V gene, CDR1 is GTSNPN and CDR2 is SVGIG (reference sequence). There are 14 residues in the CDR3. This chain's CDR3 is CAWSVTSGTDTQYF. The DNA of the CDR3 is TGTGCCTGGAGTGTGACTAGCGGAACAGATACGCAGTATTTT.

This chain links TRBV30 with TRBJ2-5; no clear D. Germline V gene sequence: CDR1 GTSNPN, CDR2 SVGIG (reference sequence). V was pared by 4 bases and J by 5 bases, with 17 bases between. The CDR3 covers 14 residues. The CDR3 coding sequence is TGTGCCTGGACTGGGCCACAAACCTCGGAGACCCAGTACTTC. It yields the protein CAWTGPQTSETQYF.

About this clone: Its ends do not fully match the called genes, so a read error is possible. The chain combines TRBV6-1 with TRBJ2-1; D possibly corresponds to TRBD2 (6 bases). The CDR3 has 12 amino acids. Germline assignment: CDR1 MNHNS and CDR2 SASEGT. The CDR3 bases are TGTGCCAGCAACGGGGGTGGGAATGGGCAGTTCTTC. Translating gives CASNGGGNGQFF.

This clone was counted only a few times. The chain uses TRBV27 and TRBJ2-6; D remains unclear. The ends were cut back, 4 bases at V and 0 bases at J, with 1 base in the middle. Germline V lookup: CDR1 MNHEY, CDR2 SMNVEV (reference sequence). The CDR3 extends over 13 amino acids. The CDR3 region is CASSYSGANVLTF. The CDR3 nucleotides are TGTGCCAGCAGTTACTCTGGGGCCAACGTCCTGACTTTC.

Here the CDR3 DNA reads TGTGCCAGCAGCGTTCTAAGGGACCTCCCGACCGGGGAGCTGTTTTTT. This sequence encodes CASSVLRDLPTGELFF. V usage is TRBV9 and J usage is TRBJ2-2; perhaps D is TRBD1 or TRBD2 (5 bases each). V shed 2 bases and J shed 5 bases, with 16 bases lying between them. The CDR3 extends over 16 amino acids. The germline V gene has CDR1 SGDLS and CDR2 YYNGEE.

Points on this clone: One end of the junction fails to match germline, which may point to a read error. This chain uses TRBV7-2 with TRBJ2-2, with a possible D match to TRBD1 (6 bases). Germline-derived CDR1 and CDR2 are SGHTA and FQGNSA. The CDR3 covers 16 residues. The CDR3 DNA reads TGTGTCAGCAGCCCAGGATCCGGGACACAGACCGGGGAGCTGTTTTTT. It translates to CVSSPGSGTQTGELFF.

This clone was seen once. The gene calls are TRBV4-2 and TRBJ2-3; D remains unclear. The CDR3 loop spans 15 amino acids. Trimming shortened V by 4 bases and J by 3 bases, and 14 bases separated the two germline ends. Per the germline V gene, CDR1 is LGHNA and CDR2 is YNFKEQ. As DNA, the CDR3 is TGTGCCAGCAGCCGAACTTCCATTATAACAGATACGCAGTATTTT. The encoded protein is CASSRTSIITDTQYF.

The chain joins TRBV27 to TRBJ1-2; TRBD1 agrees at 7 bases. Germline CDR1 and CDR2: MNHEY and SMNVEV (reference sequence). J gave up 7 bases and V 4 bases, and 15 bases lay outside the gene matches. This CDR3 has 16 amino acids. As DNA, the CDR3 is TGTGCCAGCAGTTACCACGGACAGGAACCTTTCTTTGGCTACACCTTC. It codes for CASSYHGQEPFFGYTF.

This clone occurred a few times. The CDR3 sequence: CAISEALDSGDTQYF. In DNA form, the CDR3 reads TGTGCCATCAGTGAGGCCCTGGACAGCGGGGATACGCAGTATTTT. The rearrangement joins TRBV10-3 to TRBJ2-3, with D possibly being TRBD1 or TRBD2 (6 bases each). The CDR3 is made up of 15 amino acids. V was cut by 2 bases and J by 6 bases, with 15 bases left in between. Germline V gives CDR1 ENHRY, CDR2 SYGVKD.

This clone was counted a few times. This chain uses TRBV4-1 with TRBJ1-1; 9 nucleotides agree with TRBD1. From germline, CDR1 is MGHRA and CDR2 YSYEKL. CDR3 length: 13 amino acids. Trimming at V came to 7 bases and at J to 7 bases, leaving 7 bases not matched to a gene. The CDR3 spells CASNPTGGFEAFF. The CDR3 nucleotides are TGCGCCAGCAACCCAACAGGGGGCTTTGAAGCTTTCTTT.

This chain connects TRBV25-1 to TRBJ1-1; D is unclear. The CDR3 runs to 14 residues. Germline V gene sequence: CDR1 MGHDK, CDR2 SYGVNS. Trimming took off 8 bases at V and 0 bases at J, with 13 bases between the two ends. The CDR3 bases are TGTGCCAGCGCCGACGCTAAGATGAACACTGAAGCTTTCTTT. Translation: CASADAKMNTEAFF.

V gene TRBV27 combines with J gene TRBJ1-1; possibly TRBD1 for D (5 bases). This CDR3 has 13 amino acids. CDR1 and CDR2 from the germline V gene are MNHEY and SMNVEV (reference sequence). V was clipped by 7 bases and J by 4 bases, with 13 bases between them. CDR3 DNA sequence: TGTGCCAGCATCGGGGCTGCGGGCACTGAAGCTTTCTTT. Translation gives CASIGAAGTEAFF.